The subject of this entry is one T cell receptor (beta chain). The specificity of this receptor is unknown. No base quality information exists; no much larger clone differs at one position. The cohort consisted of hundreds of healthy bone marrow donors. Cohort members were all nominally healthy when sampled, although unrecorded immune exposures were likely present. The donor tested CMV seronegative and was one of the 352 seronegative cohort members. A peripheral blood sample was collected from each donor, and TCR beta sequencing was performed on peripheral blood mononuclear cells. The Qiagen DNeasy Blood Extraction Kit was used to extract genomic DNA from the blood cell samples. The library came from the immunoSEQ multiplex PCR assay. A mixture of 60 forward primers for TCR Vbeta segments and 13 reverse primers for TCR Jbeta segments was used in the multiplex PCR. Amplification of the CDR3 region of rearranged TCR beta genes was performed with a multiplex PCR assay on genomic DNA. The Illumina HiSeq System was used to sequence the amplified TCR beta libraries as 87-base-pair reads. As for the original processing: In a later analysis, about 80 million unique TCR beta chains were counted across the roughly 700 repertoires, and about 10 million of these chains were shared by at least two donors. Raw reads were error-corrected and collapsed into unique sequences by a nearest-neighbor algorithm in which closely related sequences were merged to remove PCR and sequencing errors. Alignment of CDR3 sequences to IMGT reference sequences was used to assign V, D and J gene segments. For a sequence to be retained, a match of at least six nucleotides was required to both a V gene segment and a J gene segment. Rearrangements were classified as productive when the CDR3 lacked stop codons and remained in frame with V and J, and all other rearrangements were classified as non-productive. Following IMGT convention, CDR3 was defined as the stretch from the second conserved V-encoded cysteine to the conserved J-encoded phenylalanine. The earlier analysis of 587 of the donors excluded sequences that lacked an unambiguous match to a single V gene segment. An earlier analysis of 587 of the donors called V segments functional above 56.7% productive rearrangements and segregating when the between-donor standard deviation exceeded 5%. A statistical classification framework was built for diagnosing cytomegalovirus status from the catalog of TCR beta chain sequences. A later analysis assigned V and J genes by comparing TCR nucleotide sequences with IMGT/GENE-DB human TR gene sequences. The TCRdist pipeline was used in a later analysis to assign CDR3 sequences and most-parsimonious VDJ recombination scenarios. A later analysis defined each TCR beta chain by its CDR3 amino acid sequence plus V-gene family, and excluded reads lacking a unique V-gene family. To address suspected cross-contamination and a sequencing artifact, a later analysis removed around 590 highly shared, low-generation-probability nucleotide sequences. In a later analysis, a clonal expansion index for each public chain was calculated from normalized within-repertoire ranks of inferred template counts. In a later analysis, generation probabilities were computed using a VDJ recombination model fitted to out-of-frame rearrangements, and the results were checked against IGoR. In a later analysis, hypergeometric tests were used to score TCR-TCR, TCR-HLA and TCR-CMV co-occurrence, with a repertoire-size bias correction applied to TCR pairs. A later analysis estimated false discovery rates by permuting HLA or CMV assignments 20 times. In a later analysis, co-occurring TCRs were grouped using DBSCAN, and TCRdist sequence similarity was added for clustering within HLA-allele-positive subsets. Repertoires with fewer than 30,000 or more than 120,000 public chains, plus five repertoires with anomalous nucleotide sharing, were excluded from co-occurrence clustering. Not all clones reach the TCRdb copy of this immuneACCESS table, which keeps in-frame sequences only. Checked studies attribute under half of the gap to unresolved V genes and leave the rest unexplained. The DNA was the basis for D and trimming; V, J and clone size are from that table. The sample yields about 160,000 clones; 70% to 85% were counted once. The ten largest clonotypes hold 2.1% of the sample.

The CDR3 has 16 amino acids, counting the end cysteine and phenylalanine. Left in the record is the CDR3 DNA by itself, 48 bases read in frame from the first base. V trim: 4 bases; J trim: 5 bases; unmatched bases: 12. The germline V gene encodes CDR1 SGHVS and CDR2 FNYEAQ. This entry is derived from a study of cytomegalovirus exposure and HLA in healthy donors (dated by TCRdb to between 2016 and 2019). The study in broad terms: An earlier analysis of fewer than 750 of the donors reported around 280 Gb of sequence data and approximately 120 million unique TCR beta sequences obtained from about 179 million T cells. Typing coverage differed by locus: A, B, C, DRB1 and DQB1 were typed in roughly 620-630 donors, DQA1 in 522, DPA1 in 600 to 610, and DPB1 in about 450. In a later genetic analysis, genome-wide SNP genotypes for about 65% of the roughly 670 donors were used, and that subset was treated as a discovery cohort. A separate validation cohort of roughly 120 different subjects was used in addition to the roughly 670-subject first cohort. On average, 235,054 unique TCR beta nucleotide sequences were sequenced per donor among 398 genotyped donors of the cohort, with 15% to 20% of those sequences being non-productive. Every discovery cohort repertoire had been produced on one sequencing platform. An early release covering over 500 HLA-typed donors comprised 250 to 350 gigabases of sequencing data and approximately 85 million unique TCR sequences. To study patterns of TCR occurrence, a later analysis re-analyzed previously published TCR beta repertoires from 700 or so donors and added high-resolution HLA genotyping. To predict cytomegalovirus infection status, the study brought together high-throughput TCR immunosequencing, statistical association of individual TCRs with disease status, and machine learning. Rather than drawing on any new phenotypic data, the later analysis identified candidate immune exposures from TCR beta sequences and the way those sequences occurred across donors. Using immunosequencing, the study profiled T cell repertoires from about 650 subjects and related those repertoires to cytomegalovirus serostatus. Of the roughly 400 genotyped donors, 81% were placed in the genetic ancestry cluster associated with self-reported Caucasian donors. The aim of the study was to test whether cataloging public T cell receptors could identify signatures of past pathogen exposure. Alongside the repertoire data, information on donor age, sex, ethnicity and CMV serostatus was compiled. An earlier analysis of 587 of the donors used high-throughput TCR beta sequencing to judge whether each TCR beta V gene segment behaved as functional or pseudogenic. Both class I and class II loci were covered by HLA typing, at four-digit resolution. Roughly 5 DR-DQ haplotypes were treated as single units for association and clustering because of strong linkage in the cohort.

Study-level results and caveats: For the cohort, immune exposure information was limited to CMV serostatus. A cluster of highly shared sequence variants was judged likely to represent a technical artifact of the sequencing pipeline. V-gene and J-gene trimming of TCR beta chains was associated with a missense DCLRE1C variant in a later genetic analysis, and the association was replicated in an independent cohort. A later genetic analysis reported fewer N-insertions in productive TCRs among donors in an Asian-associated ancestry cluster than the approximately 700-donor mean. The presence/absence analyses assumed that sequencing depth was roughly uniform across donors, and that assumption may not be true. A later analysis associated about 17,000 TCR beta sequences with specific HLA alleles at a false discovery rate of 0.05. Because HLA typing was missing for some donors at each locus, association tests included only the typed subset. A later analysis found that TCR association rates varied across HLA loci, with DRB1 alleles showing the most associated TCRs and HLA-C alleles the fewest. Several of the top co-occurrence clusters appeared to be linked to parvovirus B19, influenza, CMV and Epstein-Barr virus, according to a later analysis. Because counts were too low, 15 to 20 rarely observed V segments, including chromosome 9 orphons, were excluded from the earlier analysis of around 640 of the donors. In both the original and validation cohorts, the classifier was reported to diagnose cytomegalovirus status with high specificity and sensitivity. In vitro tests confirmed that a few of the cytomegalovirus-associated TCR beta chains recognize cytomegalovirus antigens. The authors suggested that the approach could potentially be generalized to other disease states and immunological phenotypes. Correlated functional status among segregating V segments might reflect linkage disequilibrium, but an unknown experimental factor could not be ruled out. When HLA alleles, especially DR and DQ, strongly co-occurred, attributing TCR associations to individual alleles was difficult. A further reported finding was that TCR beta sequences accurately predicted the HLA-A and HLA-B alleles for most subjects in the first cohort. While some public TCRs were present in many individuals, most TCR sequences turned up only very rarely across donors. A later analysis found that most CMV-associated TCR beta chains appeared HLA-restricted, with HLA associations seemingly driven largely by CMV exposure. Some IMGT-functional V segments, including TRBV6-2 and TRBV6-3, could not be distinguished by the 87-base-pair reads and were therefore excluded. A total of about 150 TCR beta chains were listed by the study as associated with cytomegalovirus. A later analysis found that HLA-associated TCR beta chains were more clonally expanded and had lower generation probabilities than equally common non-associated chains. This cohort had only TCR beta chains sequenced, and the lack of alpha or paired-chain data limited which features could be detected. In an earlier analysis of 587 of the donors, most TCR beta V segments appeared in productive rearrangements about 90% or about 30% of the time, broadly matching IMGT annotations.

The receptor chain draws on TRBV7-6 and TRBJ2-7; TRBD2 aligns with 9 central bases. The source of this sequence is a man in his forties in good health and CMV-seronegative. The specimen sequenced was PBMCs. The DNA reads as follows: TGTGCCAGCAGCTATGGGGCGGGAGGGCTCGGGAACGAGCAGTACTTC. It translates to CASSYGAGGLGNEQYF.